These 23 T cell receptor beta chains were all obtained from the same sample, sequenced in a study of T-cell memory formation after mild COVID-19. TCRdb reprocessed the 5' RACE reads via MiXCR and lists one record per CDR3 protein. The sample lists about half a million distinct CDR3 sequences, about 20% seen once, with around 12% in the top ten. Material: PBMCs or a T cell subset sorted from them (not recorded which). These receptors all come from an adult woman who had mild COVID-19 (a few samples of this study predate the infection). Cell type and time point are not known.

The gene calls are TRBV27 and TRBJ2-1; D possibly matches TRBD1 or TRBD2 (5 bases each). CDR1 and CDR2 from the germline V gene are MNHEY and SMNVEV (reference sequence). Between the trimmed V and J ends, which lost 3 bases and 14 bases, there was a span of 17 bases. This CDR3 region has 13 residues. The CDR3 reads CASSFSGTRREFF. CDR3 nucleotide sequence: TGTGCCAGCAGTTTCTCCGGGACCCGAAGGGAGTTCTTC.

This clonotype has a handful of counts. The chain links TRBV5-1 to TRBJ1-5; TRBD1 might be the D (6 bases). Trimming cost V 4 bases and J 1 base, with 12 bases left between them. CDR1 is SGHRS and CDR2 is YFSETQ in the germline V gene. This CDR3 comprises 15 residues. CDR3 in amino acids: CASSPGTYSNQPQHF. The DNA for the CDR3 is TGCGCCAGCAGCCCCGGGACATACAGCAATCAGCCCCAGCATTTT.

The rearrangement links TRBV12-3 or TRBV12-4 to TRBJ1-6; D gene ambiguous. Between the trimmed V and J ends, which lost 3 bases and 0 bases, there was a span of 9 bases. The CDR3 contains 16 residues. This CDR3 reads CASSFGISSYNSPLHF. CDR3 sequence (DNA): TGTGCCAGCAGTTTCGGGATTAGCTCCTATAATTCACCCCTCCACTTT.

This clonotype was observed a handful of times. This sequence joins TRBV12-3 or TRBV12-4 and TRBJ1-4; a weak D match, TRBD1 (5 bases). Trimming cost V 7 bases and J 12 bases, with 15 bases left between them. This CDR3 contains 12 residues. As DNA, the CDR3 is TGTGCCAGCACCAATCCCGGGGGGGAACTGTTTTTT. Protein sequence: CASTNPGGELFF.

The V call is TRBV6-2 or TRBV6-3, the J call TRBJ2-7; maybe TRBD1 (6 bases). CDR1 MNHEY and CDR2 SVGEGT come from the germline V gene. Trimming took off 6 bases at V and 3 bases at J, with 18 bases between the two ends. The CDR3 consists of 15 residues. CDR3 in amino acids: CASSTLRDNLYEQYF. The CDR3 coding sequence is TGTGCCAGCAGCACCCTCCGGGACAACCTCTACGAGCAGTACTTC.

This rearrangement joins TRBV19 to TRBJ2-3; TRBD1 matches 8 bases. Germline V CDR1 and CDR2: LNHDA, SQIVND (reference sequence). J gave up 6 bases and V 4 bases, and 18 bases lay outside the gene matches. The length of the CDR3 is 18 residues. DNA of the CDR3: TGTGCCAGTAGTACTCCGGGACAGGCCTTTTCTCGCTCCGATACGCAGTATTTT. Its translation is CASSTPGQAFSRSDTQYF.

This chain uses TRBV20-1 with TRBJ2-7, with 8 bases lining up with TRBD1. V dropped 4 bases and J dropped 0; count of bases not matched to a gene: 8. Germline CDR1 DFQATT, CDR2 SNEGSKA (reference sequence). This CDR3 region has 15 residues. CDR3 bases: TGCAGTGCTACACCCAGGGGGCCGACCTCCTACGAGCAGTACTTC. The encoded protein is CSATPRGPTSYEQYF.

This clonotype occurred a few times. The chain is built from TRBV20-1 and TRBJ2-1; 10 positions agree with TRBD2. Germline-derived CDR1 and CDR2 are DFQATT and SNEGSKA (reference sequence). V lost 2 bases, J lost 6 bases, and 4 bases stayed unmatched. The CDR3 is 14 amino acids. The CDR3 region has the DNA TGCAGTGCTAGAATAGCGGGAGGAACCAATGAGCAGTTCTTC. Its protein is CSARIAGGTNEQFF.

The CDR3 coding sequence is TGTGCCAGCAGCTTATTGACAGGGGAAGTTTTTAAAAACATTCAGTACTTC. Its translation: CASSLLTGEVFKNIQYF. The J gene is TRBJ2-4, the V gene TRBV7-9, with 8 positions matching TRBD1. The CDR3 covers 17 residues. CDR1 and CDR2 (germline): SEHNR, FQNEAQ (reference sequence). V trimming: 2 bases; J trimming: 4 bases; junction bases outside the gene matches: 10. The complete variable domain, with remaining parts taken from reference TRBV7-9 and TRBJ2-4, reads DTGVSQNPRHKITKRGQNVTFRCDPISEHNRLYWYRQTLGQGPEFLTYFQNEAQLEKSRLLSDRFSAERPKGSFSTLEIQRTEQGDSAMYLCASSLLTGEVFKNIQYFGAGTRLSVL.

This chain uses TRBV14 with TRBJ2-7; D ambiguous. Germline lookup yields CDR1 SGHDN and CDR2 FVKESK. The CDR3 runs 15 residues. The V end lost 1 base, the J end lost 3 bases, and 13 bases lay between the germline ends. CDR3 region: CASSQGSSYYYEQYF. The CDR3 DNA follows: TGTGCCAGCAGCCAAGGGTCCAGCTACTACTACGAGCAGTACTTC.

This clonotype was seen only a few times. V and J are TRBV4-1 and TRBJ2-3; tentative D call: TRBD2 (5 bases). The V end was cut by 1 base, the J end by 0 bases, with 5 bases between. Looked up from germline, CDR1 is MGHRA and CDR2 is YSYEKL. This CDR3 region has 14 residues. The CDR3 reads CASSQAGSTDTQYF. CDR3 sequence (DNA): TGCGCCAGCAGCCAAGCGGGAAGCACAGATACGCAGTATTTT.

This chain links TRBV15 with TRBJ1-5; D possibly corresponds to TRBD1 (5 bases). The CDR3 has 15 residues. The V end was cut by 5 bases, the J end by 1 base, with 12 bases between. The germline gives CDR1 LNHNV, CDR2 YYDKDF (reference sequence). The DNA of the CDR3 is TGTGCCACCAGCGGACCTCGGGACAGCAATCAGCCCCAGCATTTT. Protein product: CATSGPRDSNQPQHF.

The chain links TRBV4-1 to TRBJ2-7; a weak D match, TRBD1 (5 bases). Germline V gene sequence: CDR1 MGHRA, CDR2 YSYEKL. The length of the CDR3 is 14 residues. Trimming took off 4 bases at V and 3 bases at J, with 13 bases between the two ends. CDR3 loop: CASSPRAGFYEQYF. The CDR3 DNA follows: TGCGCCAGCAGCCCCAGGGCAGGATTCTACGAGCAGTACTTC.

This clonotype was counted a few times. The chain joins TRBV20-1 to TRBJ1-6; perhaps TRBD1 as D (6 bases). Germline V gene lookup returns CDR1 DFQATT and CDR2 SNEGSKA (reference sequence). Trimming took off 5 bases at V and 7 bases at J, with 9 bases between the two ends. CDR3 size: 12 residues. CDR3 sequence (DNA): TGCAGTGCTCGTCAGGGGAATTCACCCCTCCACTTT. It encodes CSARQGNSPLHF.

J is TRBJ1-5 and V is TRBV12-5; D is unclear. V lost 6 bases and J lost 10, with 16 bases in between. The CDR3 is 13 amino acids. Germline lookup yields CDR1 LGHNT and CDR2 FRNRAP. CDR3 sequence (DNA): TGTGCTAGTGGAAACCTGGGTAGGGCACCCCAGCATTTT. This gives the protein CASGNLGRAPQHF.

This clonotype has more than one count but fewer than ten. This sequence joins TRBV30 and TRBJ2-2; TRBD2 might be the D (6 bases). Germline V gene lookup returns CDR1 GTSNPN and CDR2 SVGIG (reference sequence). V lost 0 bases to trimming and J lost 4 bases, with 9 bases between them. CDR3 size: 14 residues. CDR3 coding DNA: TGTGCCTGGAGTGTTTTCGGGAGCACCGGGGAGCTGTTTTTT. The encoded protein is CAWSVFGSTGELFF. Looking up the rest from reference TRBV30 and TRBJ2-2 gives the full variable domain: SQTIHQWPATLVQPVGSPLSLECTVEGTSNPNLYWYRQAAGRGLQLLFYSVGIGQISSEVPQNLSASRPQDRQFILSSKKLLLSDSGFYLCAWSVFGSTGELFFGEGSRLTVL.

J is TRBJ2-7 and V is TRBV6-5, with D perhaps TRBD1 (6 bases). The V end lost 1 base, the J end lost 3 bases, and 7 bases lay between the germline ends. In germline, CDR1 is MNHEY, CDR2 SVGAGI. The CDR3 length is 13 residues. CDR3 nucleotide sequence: TGTGCCAGCAGTTACTTAGGGGGCTACGAGCAGTACTTC. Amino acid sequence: CASSYLGGYEQYF.

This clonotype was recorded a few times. The CDR3: CATSRESLGSVRSKEKLFF. The CDR3 bases are TGTGCCACCAGCAGAGAGTCTCTCGGGAGTGTTAGATCGAAGGAAAAACTGTTTTTT. This sequence joins TRBV15 and TRBJ1-4; no firm D call. V shed 0 bases and J shed 8 bases, with 25 bases lying between them. Germline lookup yields CDR1 LNHNV and CDR2 YYDKDF (reference sequence). CDR3 length: 19 amino acids. Supplemented by reference TRBV15 and TRBJ1-4, the full variable domain reads DAMVIQNPRYQVTQFGKPVTLSCSQTLNHNVMYWYQQKSSQAPKLLFHYYDKDFNNEADTPDNFQSRRPNTSFCFLDIRSPGLGDTAMYLCATSRESLGSVRSKEKLFFGSGTQLSVL.

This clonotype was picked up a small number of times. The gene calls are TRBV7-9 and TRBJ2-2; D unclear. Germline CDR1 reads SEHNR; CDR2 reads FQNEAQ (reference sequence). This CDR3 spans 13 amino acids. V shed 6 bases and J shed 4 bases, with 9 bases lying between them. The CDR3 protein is CASSPVVTGELFF. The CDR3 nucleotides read TGTGCCAGCAGTCCTGTTGTCACCGGGGAGCTGTTTTTT. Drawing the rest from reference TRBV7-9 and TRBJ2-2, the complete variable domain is DTGVSQNPRHKITKRGQNVTFRCDPISEHNRLYWYRQTLGQGPEFLTYFQNEAQLEKSRLLSDRFSAERPKGSFSTLEIQRTEQGDSAMYLCASSPVVTGELFFGEGSRLTVL.

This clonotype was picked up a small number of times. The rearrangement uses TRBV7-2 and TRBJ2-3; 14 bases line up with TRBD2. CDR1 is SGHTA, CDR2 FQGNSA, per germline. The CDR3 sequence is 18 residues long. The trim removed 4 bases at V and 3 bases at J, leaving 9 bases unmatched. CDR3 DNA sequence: TGTGCCAGCAGCTCCTCGGGGACTAGCGGGAGTTTTACAGATACGCAGTATTTT. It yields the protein CASSSSGTSGSFTDTQYF.

The CDR3 bases are TGTGCCAGCAGTGAGACGGGTTACACTGAAGCTTTCTTT. This translates into CASSETGYTEAFF. This chain uses TRBV25-1 with TRBJ1-1; D is ambiguous. This CDR3 is 13 amino acids long. With 3 bases removed from V and 3 bases from J, the gap between germline ends came to 8 bases. Germline V gives CDR1 MGHDK, CDR2 SYGVNS. Full variable domain (remainder filled in from reference TRBV25-1 and TRBJ1-1): EADIYQTPRYLVIGTGKKITLECSQTMGHDKMYWYQQDPGMELHLIHYSYGVNSTEKGDLSSESTVSRIRTEHFPLTLESARPSHTSQYLCASSETGYTEAFFGQGTRLTVV.

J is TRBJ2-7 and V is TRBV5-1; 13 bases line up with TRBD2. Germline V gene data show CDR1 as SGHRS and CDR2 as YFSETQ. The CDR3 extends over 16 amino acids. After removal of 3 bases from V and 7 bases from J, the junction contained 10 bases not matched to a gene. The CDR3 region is CASSSQGLAGNGEQYF. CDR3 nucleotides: TGCGCCAGCAGCTCCCAGGGACTAGCGGGAAATGGGGAGCAGTACTTC.

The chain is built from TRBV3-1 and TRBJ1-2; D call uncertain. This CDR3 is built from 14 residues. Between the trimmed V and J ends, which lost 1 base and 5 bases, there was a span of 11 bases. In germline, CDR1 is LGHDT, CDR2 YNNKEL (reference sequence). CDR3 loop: CASSQGSDTYGYTF. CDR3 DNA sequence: TGTGCCAGCAGCCAAGGCTCAGACACATATGGCTACACCTTC. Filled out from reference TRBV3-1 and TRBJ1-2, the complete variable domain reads DTAVSQTPKYLVTQMGNDKSIKCEQNLGHDTMYWYKQDSKKFLKIMFSYNNKELIINETVPNRFSPKSPDKAHLNLHINSLELGDSAVYFCASSQGSDTYGYTFGSGTRLTVV.